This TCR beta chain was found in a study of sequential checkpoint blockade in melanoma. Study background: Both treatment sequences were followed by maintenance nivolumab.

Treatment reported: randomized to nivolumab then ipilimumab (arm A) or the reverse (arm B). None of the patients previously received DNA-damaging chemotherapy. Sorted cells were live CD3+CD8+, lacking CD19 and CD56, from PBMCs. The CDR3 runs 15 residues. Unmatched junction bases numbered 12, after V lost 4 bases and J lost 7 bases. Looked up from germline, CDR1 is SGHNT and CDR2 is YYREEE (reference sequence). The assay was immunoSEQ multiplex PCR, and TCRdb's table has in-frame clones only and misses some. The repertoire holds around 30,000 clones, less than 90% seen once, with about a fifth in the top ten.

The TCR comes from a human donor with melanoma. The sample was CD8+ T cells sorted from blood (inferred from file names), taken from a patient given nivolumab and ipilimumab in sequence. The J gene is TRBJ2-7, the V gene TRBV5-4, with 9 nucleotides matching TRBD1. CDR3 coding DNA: TGTGCCAGCAGCACCCCGGACAGGGGAGTTGGGGAGCAGTACTTC. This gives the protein CASSTPDRGVGEQYF.